These 22 T cell receptor beta chains were sequenced from one sample in a study of PD-1 blockade in classical Hodgkin lymphoma. Assay: immunoSEQ multiplex PCR; the TCRdb copy retains only in-frame clones and omits some. The data hold 110,000 or so clones, with roughly nine tenths observed a single time. Stated time point: cycle 4 day 1 (C4D1), after 6 weeks of nivolumab. Patients all relapsed after autologous stem cell transplantation, and there was variation in brentuximab vedotin exposure. The sample was peripheral blood mononuclear cells (PBMCs), taken before the fourth cycle of nivolumab. These receptors came from a human donor with classical Hodgkin lymphoma.

Turning to this clone: The identical CDR3 is also encoded by other nucleotide sequences in the sample. Here the CDR3 DNA reads TGCGCCAGCAGCCAAGATCGGGGAAACACTGAAGCTTTCTTT. Amino acids: CASSQDRGNTEAFF. The chain joins TRBV4-1 to TRBJ1-1; no firm D call. The CDR3 loop spans 14 amino acids. Trimming cost V 0 bases and J 2 bases, with 7 bases left between them. Per germline, CDR1 MGHRA and CDR2 YSYEKL.

This clone has only a few counts. The genes are TRBV7-2 and TRBJ1-2, with TRBD1 identical over 8 bases. CDR1 and CDR2 from the germline V gene are SGHTA and FQGNSA. The V gene end was trimmed by 3 bases and the J gene end by 3 bases; junction bases not matched to a gene: 9. The CDR3 contains 16 residues. In nucleotides, the CDR3 is TGTGCCAGCAGCTTGCCAAGGACAGGGAGAGACTATGGCTACACCTTC. It translates to CASSLPRTGRDYGYTF.

This clone came up a few times. The V and J genes are TRBV20-1 and TRBJ1-2; tentative D call: TRBD1 (6 bases). The CDR3 is made up of 11 amino acids. The germline CDR1 and CDR2 sequences are DFQATT and SNEGSKA (reference sequence). The CDR3 loop is CTKGGTYGYTF. The CDR3 DNA is TGCACCAAGGGGGGGACCTATGGCTACACCTTC.

V usage is TRBV4-1 and J usage is TRBJ2-2; possible D gene TRBD1, 5 bases. V lost 4 bases and J lost 3, with 12 bases in between. The germline V gene encodes CDR1 MGHRA and CDR2 YSYEKL. CDR3 length: 15 amino acids. CDR3 sequence (DNA): TGCGCCAGCAGCCCCCGACAGCACGACACCGGGGAGCTGTTTTTT. Translation: CASSPRQHDTGELFF.

This chain links TRBV6-1 with TRBJ2-3, with a tentative D call TRBD2 (6 bases). The CDR3 totals 15 residues. Trimming took off 4 bases at V and 0 bases at J, with 11 bases between the two ends. From germline, CDR1 is MNHNS and CDR2 SASEGT. CDR3 nucleotides: TGTGCCAGCAGTGCCCTAGCGAGAAGCACAGATACGCAGTATTTT. It encodes CASSALARSTDTQYF.

The chain couples TRBV7-2 to TRBJ2-2; tentatively, D is TRBD1 (5 bases). Germline V gene sequence: CDR1 SGHTA, CDR2 FQGNSA. Trimming cost V 1 base and J 7 bases, with 7 bases left between them. CDR3 length: 13 residues. CDR3: CASSLVGVGELFF. CDR3 bases: TGTGCCAGCAGCTTAGTAGGGGTCGGGGAGCTGTTTTTT.

This clone occurred once. The rearrangement links TRBV5-6 to TRBJ2-1, with 11 positions matching TRBD2. CDR3 size: 17 residues. The trim removed 2 bases at V and 4 bases at J, leaving 8 bases unmatched. Germline V gives CDR1 SGHDT, CDR2 YYEEEE. CDR3 coding DNA: TGTGCCAGCAGCTTAGCCGGGGGACTAGCGGAATACAATGAGCAGTTCTTC. Translating gives CASSLAGGLAEYNEQFF.

This chain connects TRBV6-6 to TRBJ1-4; no clear D. V lost 5 bases and J 7 bases, leaving 8 bases between the germline ends. The CDR3 is 12 amino acids. CDR1 is MNHNY, CDR2 SVGAGI, per germline (reference sequence). CDR3 protein: CASSPESEKLFF. As DNA, the CDR3 is TGTGCCAGCAGTCCAGAAAGTGAAAAACTGTTTTTT.

The chain employs TRBV5-4 and TRBJ1-6; 7 nucleotides line up with TRBD1. V was pared by 4 bases and J by 6 bases, with 7 bases of the junction left unmatched. Germline-derived CDR1 and CDR2 are SGHNT and YYREEE (reference sequence). The CDR3 contains 15 residues. CDR3 nucleotide sequence: TGTGCCAGCAGCCCCGGGACAGACATTAATTCACCCCTCCACTTT. The encoded protein is CASSPGTDINSPLHF.

The chain recombines TRBV6-1 with TRBJ2-1; TRBD2 matches at 7 bases. The J segment lost 10 bases and the V segment lost 4 bases, leaving 7 bases of the junction unmatched. The CDR3 totals 13 residues. Germline V gene data show CDR1 as MNHNS and CDR2 as SASEGT. As DNA, the CDR3 is TGTGCCAGCAGTGGGGAGGGAAGGCACGAGCAGTTCTTC. This gives the protein CASSGEGRHEQFF.

The V call is TRBV11-2, the J call TRBJ2-1; the D is unclear. Germline V gene lookup returns CDR1 SGHAT and CDR2 FQNNGV. There are 12 residues in the CDR3. Trimming cost V 3 bases and J 7 bases, with 7 bases left between them. CDR3: CASSFEGNEQFF. The CDR3, as DNA: TGTGCCAGCAGCTTCGAAGGGAATGAGCAGTTCTTC.

This sequence joins TRBV4-3 and TRBJ1-2; D remains ambiguous. The germline V gene has CDR1 LGHNA and CDR2 YSLEER. V gave up 0 bases and J gave up 8 bases, with 13 bases separating them. This CDR3 comprises 14 residues. In nucleotides, the CDR3 is TGCGCCAGCAGCCAAGAAAAGAGCTTCACAGGCTACACCTTC. Translation: CASSQEKSFTGYTF.

This clone appeared once. This chain joins TRBV2 and TRBJ1-2; 10 bases match TRBD1. The CDR3 covers 13 residues. The V segment lost 5 bases and the J segment 6 bases; nucleotides outside the gene matches: 3. Germline V lookup: CDR1 SNHLY, CDR2 FYNNEI. The CDR3 DNA reads TGTGCCAGCAGTTCGGACAGGGGGAATGGCTACACCTTC. Protein product: CASSSDRGNGYTF.

The V call is TRBV6-1, the J call TRBJ2-1, with 11 bases matching TRBD2. CDR3 length: 15 residues. With 3 bases clipped from V and 6 bases from J, the junction kept 4 bases outside the gene matches. Per germline, CDR1 MNHNS and CDR2 SASEGT. The CDR3: CASSDSGRVINEQFF. The CDR3, as DNA: TGTGCCAGCAGTGATAGCGGGAGGGTTATCAATGAGCAGTTCTTC.

The chain carries TRBV11-2 and TRBJ2-1; maybe TRBD1 (5 bases). V was cut by 5 bases and J by 5 bases, with 16 bases left in between. This CDR3 comprises 15 residues. CDR1 SGHAT and CDR2 FQNNGV come from the germline V gene. The CDR3: CASSQTARRDNEQFF. In nucleotides, the CDR3 is TGTGCCAGCAGCCAAACCGCCCGCAGGGACAATGAGCAGTTCTTC.

This clone has more than one count but fewer than ten. This chain joins TRBV29-1 and TRBJ2-3; no clear D gene. This CDR3 is built from 11 residues. Trimming shortened V by 6 bases and J by 7 bases, and 11 bases separated the two germline ends. CDR1 and CDR2 (germline): SQVTM, ANQGSEA. CDR3 nucleotide sequence: TGCAGCGTCGTCATACTTAATACGCAGTATTTT. Translation gives CSVVILNTQYF.

A note on this clone: One end of the junction is discordant with germline, which a read error may explain. This chain joins TRBV7-2 and TRBJ2-1; no definite D call. The CDR3 has 13 residues. Germline CDR1 and CDR2: SGHTA and FQGNSA. This chain's CDR3 is CTSSLASPEKPVF. For the CDR3, the DNA is TGTACCAGCAGCTTAGCATCGCCCGAAAAACCGGTCTTC.

The chain has TRBV7-6 and TRBJ2-2; 7 nucleotides agree with TRBD2. Trimming removed 1 base from V and 5 bases from J; junction bases left unmatched: 7. The CDR3 is 16 residues long. The V gene's germline CDR1 is SGHVS and CDR2 FNYEAQ. CDR3 in amino acids: CASSLEGGSGTGELFF. The DNA of the CDR3 is TGTGCCAGCAGCTTAGAAGGCGGGAGTGGTACCGGGGAGCTGTTTTTT. The variable domain in full, completed from reference TRBV7-6 and TRBJ2-2, reads GAGVSQSPRYKVTKRGQDVALRCDPISGHVSLYWYRQALGQGPEFLTYFNYEAQQDKSGLPNDRFSAERPEGSISTLTIQRTEQRDSAMYRCASSLEGGSGTGELFFGEGSRLTVL.

The chain joins TRBV4-3 to TRBJ2-3; D not certain. Trimming cost V 0 bases and J 5 bases, with 12 bases left between them. The CDR3 is made up of 15 amino acids. Germline V gene sequence: CDR1 LGHNA, CDR2 YSLEER. Written as DNA, the CDR3 is TGCGCCAGCAGCCAAGACGGATTAGTAGGAGATACGCAGTATTTT. Residues: CASSQDGLVGDTQYF.

This clone was counted once. The chain recombines TRBV2 with TRBJ2-5; D not certain. The CDR3 is made up of 13 amino acids. In germline, CDR1 is SNHLY, CDR2 FYNNEI. V shed 5 bases and J shed 3 bases, with 10 bases lying between them. The chain's CDR3 is CASSWAEKETQYF. CDR3 nucleotide sequence: TGTGCCAGCAGTTGGGCGGAAAAAGAGACCCAGTACTTC.

The chain uses TRBV28 and TRBJ2-1; 7 nucleotides line up with TRBD2. Germline values: CDR1 MDHEN, CDR2 SYDVKM. Trimming removed 4 bases from V and 5 bases from J; junction bases left unmatched: 14. CDR3 length equals 17 residues. The CDR3 coding sequence is TGTGCCAGCAGTTACCGTAGCGGCGGGAGAGCTCACAATGAGCAGTTCTTC. Protein: CASSYRSGGRAHNEQFF.

This chain joins TRBV28 and TRBJ2-5, with D maybe TRBD1 (5 bases). Germline-derived CDR1 and CDR2 are MDHEN and SYDVKM. V was clipped by 4 bases and J by 3 bases, with 12 bases between them. The CDR3 totals 14 residues. In DNA, the CDR3 is TGTGCCAGCAGTTCATCAGGGTCGGAAGAGACCCAGTACTTC. Translation gives CASSSSGSEETQYF.